These 26 T cell receptor beta chains were all obtained from the same sample, sequenced in a study of blood T cell repertoires in COVID-19. Sequenced by immunoSEQ multiplex PCR; TCRdb stores in-frame clones only, minus some. The table records about 130,000 clones, about four fifths of them present only once. Sequencing was done on a sample of peripheral blood. These receptors were taken from a man aged 35-49 years with active or convalescent COVID-19.

This clone has just a few counts. This chain joins TRBV4-2 and TRBJ2-6; 9 nucleotides line up with TRBD1. V trimming: 4 bases; J trimming: 7 bases; junction bases outside the gene matches: 2. Germline V gene data show CDR1 as LGHNA and CDR2 as YNFKEQ. The CDR3 contains 14 residues. The CDR3 region has the DNA TGTGCCAGCAGCCCGGACAGGGGTGCCAACGTCCTGACTTTC. Its protein is CASSPDRGANVLTF.

The CDR3 DNA reads TGTGCCAGCTCAGCAGGACTAGCGGGGTACTACAATGAGCAGTTCTTC. Protein product: CASSAGLAGYYNEQFF. The V and J genes are TRBV18 and TRBJ2-1; TRBD2 matches at 12 bases. V dropped 5 bases and J dropped 3; count of bases not matched to a gene: 5. The CDR3 is 16 amino acids. Germline V gives CDR1 KGHSH, CDR2 LQKENI.

The chain combines TRBV7-9 with TRBJ1-2; D gene ambiguous. The germline CDR1 and CDR2 sequences are SEHNR and FQNEAQ (reference sequence). This CDR3 contains 13 residues. Trimming removed 2 bases from V and 2 bases from J, with 6 bases in between. In DNA, the CDR3 is TGTGCCAGCAGCTTAACAGAGAACTATGGCTACACCTTC. It codes for CASSLTENYGYTF.

CDR3 protein: CASRELAGELFF. CDR3 coding DNA: TGTGCCAGTCGGGAGCTCGCCGGGGAGCTGTTTTTT. The J gene is TRBJ2-2, the V gene TRBV2; perhaps TRBD2 as D (6 bases). The V gene's germline CDR1 is SNHLY and CDR2 FYNNEI. Trimming removed 9 bases from V and 6 bases from J, with 11 bases in between. CDR3 size: 12 residues.

Turning to this clone: The same CDR3 can be traced to other DNA sequences in this sample. The chain carries TRBV5-4 and TRBJ2-5, with D possibly matching TRBD2 (5 bases). Trimming removed 4 bases at V and 1 base at J, with 5 bases between. The CDR3 loop spans 12 amino acids. Germline V gives CDR1 SGHNT, CDR2 YYREEE (reference sequence). CDR3 sequence reads: CASSLAQETQYF. In DNA, the CDR3 is TGTGCCAGCAGCCTAGCCCAAGAGACCCAGTACTTC. Complete variable domain (other parts from reference TRBV5-4 and TRBJ2-5): ETGVTQSPTHLIKTRGQQVTLRCSSQSGHNTVSWYQQALGQGPQFIFQYYREEENGRGNFPPRFSGLQFPNYSSELNVNALELDDSALYLCASSLAQETQYFGPGTRLLVL.

This sequence joins TRBV19 and TRBJ2-2; D gene ambiguous. Germline V CDR1 and CDR2: LNHDA, SQIVND (reference sequence). The CDR3 has 14 residues. The V end was cut by 3 bases, the J end by 6 bases, with 11 bases between. The CDR3 DNA follows: TGTGCCAGTAGTATTTATTCCTACCCCGGGGAGCTGTTTTTT. Translated, it gives CASSIYSYPGELFF. The variable domain in full, completed from reference TRBV19 and TRBJ2-2, reads DGGITQSPKYLFRKEGQNVTLSCEQNLNHDAMYWYRQDPGQGLRLIYYSQIVNDFQKGDIAEGYSVSREKKESFPLTVTSAQKNPTAFYLCASSIYSYPGELFFGEGSRLTVL.

J is TRBJ1-4 and V is TRBV7-8, with D uncertain. Germline assignment: CDR1 SGHVS and CDR2 FQNEAQ. CDR3 length: 13 amino acids. The V end lost 10 bases, the J end lost 0 bases, and 9 bases lay between the germline ends. The CDR3 loop is CATRRATNEKLFF. The CDR3 nucleotides read TGTGCCACCAGGCGGGCAACTAATGAAAAACTGTTTTTT.

The chain recombines TRBV11-2 with TRBJ2-7; 12 nucleotides align to TRBD2. There are 15 residues in the CDR3. J lost 1 base, V lost 5 bases, and 3 bases had no gene match. Germline values: CDR1 SGHAT, CDR2 FQNNGV. Written as DNA, the CDR3 is TGTGCCAGCAGCCAACTAGCGGGGGGTTCCTACGAGCAGTACTTC. Amino acid sequence: CASSQLAGGSYEQYF.

The chain couples TRBV30 to TRBJ1-4, with no clear D. Trimming pared 7 bases from V and 7 bases from J, leaving 16 bases between. The CDR3 covers 13 residues. Per germline, CDR1 GTSNPN and CDR2 SVGIG (reference sequence). DNA of the CDR3: TGTGCCTTAGACACTCTCCAGAGTGAAAAACTGTTTTTT. It codes for CALDTLQSEKLFF.

This chain's CDR3 is CASATGGAWEEQYF. The CDR3 nucleotides read TGCGCCAGCGCTACAGGGGGCGCTTGGGAAGAGCAGTACTTC. The chain uses TRBV5-1 and TRBJ2-7; TRBD1 aligns across 9 bases. CDR1 is SGHRS, CDR2 YFSETQ, per germline. V shed 7 bases and J 7 bases; nucleotides not matched to a gene: 12. This CDR3 comprises 14 residues.

This clone turned up a few times. The chain uses TRBV20-1 and TRBJ1-1; D is possibly TRBD1 (5 bases). Per germline, CDR1 DFQATT and CDR2 SNEGSKA (reference sequence). The CDR3 contains 14 residues. The V end lost 3 bases, the J end lost 1 base, and 12 bases lay between the germline ends. CDR3 protein: CSASTHTGNTEAFF. DNA for the CDR3: TGCAGTGCTAGTACCCATACAGGGAACACTGAAGCTTTCTTT.

This clone occurred a few times. This chain joins TRBV27 and TRBJ1-1; 7 bases match TRBD1. V shed 5 bases and J 1 base; nucleotides not matched to a gene: 4. Germline values: CDR1 MNHEY, CDR2 SMNVEV (reference sequence). This CDR3 is built from 14 residues. In nucleotides, the CDR3 is TGTGCCAGCAGTATTACAGGGGCGAACACTGAAGCTTTCTTT. Its protein is CASSITGANTEAFF.

The J gene is TRBJ1-2, the V gene TRBV2; TRBD1 aligns across 9 bases. CDR3 length: 13 amino acids. Per the germline V gene, CDR1 is SNHLY and CDR2 is FYNNEI. After removal of 6 bases from V and 8 bases from J, the junction contained 7 bases not matched to a gene. The CDR3 sequence is CASRGQGGIGYTF. The CDR3 DNA sequence: TGTGCCAGCAGGGGACAGGGAGGAATAGGCTACACCTTC.

This clone was observed a single time. The chain uses TRBV9 and TRBJ1-1, with D tentatively TRBD1 (5 bases). Looked up from germline, CDR1 is SGDLS and CDR2 is YYNGEE. The germline V and J ends were trimmed by 3 bases and 0 bases, with 9 bases remaining between them. The CDR3 has 14 residues. CDR3 in amino acids: CASSAQQVNTEAFF. The CDR3 DNA follows: TGTGCCAGCAGCGCTCAACAGGTGAACACTGAAGCTTTCTTT.

The chain joins TRBV7-6 to TRBJ1-5; TRBD1 agrees at 10 bases. The germline V gene encodes CDR1 SGHVS and CDR2 FNYEAQ. V shed 5 bases and J 11 bases; nucleotides not matched to a gene: 15. The CDR3 runs 16 residues. The CDR3 DNA follows: TGTGCCAGCAGCCCTACCAGGACAGGGGGGGATTCGGCCCAGCATTTT. Encoded protein: CASSPTRTGGDSAQHF.

This chain joins TRBV7-9 and TRBJ1-6; D gene ambiguous. In germline, CDR1 is SEHNR, CDR2 FQNEAQ (reference sequence). This CDR3 region has 15 residues. Between the trimmed V and J ends, which lost 1 base and 5 bases, there was a span of 9 bases. For the CDR3, the DNA is TGTGCCAGCAGCTTAGGGGCAGGCGATAATTCACCCCTCCACTTT. Translating it yields CASSLGAGDNSPLHF.

The V call is TRBV10-3, the J call TRBJ1-1; 8 nucleotides agree with TRBD1. Germline CDR1 reads ENHRY; CDR2 reads SYGVKD. The V and J ends lost 7 bases and 1 base, in that order; junction bases with no gene match: 2. The CDR3 runs 13 residues. The CDR3: CAITGTGNTEAFF. CDR3 DNA sequence: TGTGCCATCACCGGGACAGGGAACACTGAAGCTTTCTTT.

This chain links TRBV9 with TRBJ2-5; 7 nucleotides match TRBD2. This CDR3 is 16 amino acids long. Germline V CDR1 and CDR2: SGDLS, YYNGEE. J gave up 1 base and V 2 bases, and 8 bases lay outside the gene matches. The CDR3 loop reads CASSVKGTTIQETQYF. CDR3 bases: TGTGCCAGCAGCGTTAAGGGGACTACCATCCAAGAGACCCAGTACTTC.

The chain carries TRBV24-1 and TRBJ1-2, with a tentative D call TRBD1 (6 bases). Trimming pared 6 bases from V and 4 bases from J, leaving 8 bases between. The CDR3 covers 12 residues. Germline values: CDR1 KGHDR, CDR2 SFDVKD. The CDR3 loop reads CATSQTGYGYTF. The CDR3 bases are TGTGCCACCAGTCAGACAGGCTATGGCTACACCTTC.

The chain couples TRBV30 to TRBJ1-4; D unresolved. Germline CDR1 and CDR2: GTSNPN and SVGIG (reference sequence). Trimming removed 2 bases from V and 1 base from J, with 14 bases in between. The CDR3 runs to 16 residues. The CDR3 DNA reads TGTGCCTGGAGTAGGGAGCCCCTGAGAACTAATGAAAAACTGTTTTTT. The encoded protein is CAWSREPLRTNEKLFF.

This chain links TRBV11-2 with TRBJ2-1, with a weak D call TRBD1 (6 bases). The CDR3 is 14 residues long. Germline CDR1 reads SGHAT; CDR2 reads FQNNGV. V was pared by 1 base and J by 7 bases, with 11 bases between. The CDR3 is CASSLGYRVNEQFF. For the CDR3, the DNA is TGTGCCAGCAGCTTAGGGTACAGGGTGAATGAGCAGTTCTTC.

This chain connects TRBV9 to TRBJ1-2; TRBD1 matches at 9 bases. Losses at the gene ends were 2 bases for V and 5 bases for J; bases not matched to a gene: 4. Germline-derived CDR1 and CDR2 are SGDLS and YYNGEE. This CDR3 comprises 14 residues. This chain's CDR3 is CASSVTGTGYGYTF. For the CDR3, the DNA is TGTGCCAGCAGCGTCACCGGGACAGGGTATGGCTACACCTTC.

A single count supports this clone. This rearrangement joins TRBV19 to TRBJ2-7, with 12 bases lining up with TRBD2. V lost 6 bases and J lost 4; bases outside the gene matches: 4. Germline CDR1 and CDR2: LNHDA and SQIVND (reference sequence). The CDR3 runs to 14 residues. The CDR3: CASRVTSGSYEQYF. The DNA of the CDR3 is TGTGCCAGTAGGGTGACTAGCGGGAGTTACGAGCAGTACTTC.

The chain couples TRBV7-2 to TRBJ2-3; 8 positions match TRBD2. The CDR3 length is 15 residues. Germline V CDR1 and CDR2: SGHTA, FQGNSA. With V trimmed by 6 bases and J by 3 bases, 8 bases remained unmatched. The CDR3 is CASSPGGARTDTQYF. CDR3 DNA: TGTGCCAGCAGTCCCGGGGGGGCCAGAACAGATACGCAGTATTTT.

This clone was recorded once. This chain links TRBV5-4 with TRBJ2-7, with no clear D. The CDR3 is 13 amino acids. Between the trimmed V and J ends, which lost 4 bases and 7 bases, there was a span of 15 bases. Germline CDR1 SGHNT, CDR2 YYREEE (reference sequence). CDR3 DNA sequence: TGTGCCAGCAGCACCGGTTCGGGTGTGGAGCAGTACTTC. The encoded protein is CASSTGSGVEQYF.

CDR3 nucleotide sequence: TGTGCCAGCACCGGTGGAGGGGAAGAGACCCAGTACTTC. This codes for CASTGGGEETQYF. The chain links TRBV6-6 to TRBJ2-5, with D possibly TRBD2 on 6 matching bases. CDR1 is MNHNY, CDR2 SVGAGI, per germline (reference sequence). The CDR3 covers 13 residues. Trimming took off 7 bases at V and 3 bases at J, with 12 bases between the two ends.